The sequence of this TCR beta chain was determined in a study of CD8 T cells in Susac syndrome. The CDR3 spans 13 residues. Trimming pared 3 bases from V and 4 bases from J, leaving 9 bases between. Those who served as multiple sclerosis controls were treatment-naive patients with stable or active relapsing-remitting disease. Random hexamers primed reverse transcription of about 0.5 to 1 ug RNA. The authors amplified TCR beta CDR3 across 54 Vbeta and 13 Jbeta using immunoSEQ multiplex PCR. MiXCR, applied by TCRdb to the immunoSEQ multiplex PCR reads, yields one record per CDR3 protein. Among over 150,000 distinct CDR3 sequences listed, 90% to 95% were seen once.

The sequencing input was CD4+ T cells from PBMCs. The chain combines TRBV12-3 or TRBV12-4 with TRBJ1-1; D gene uncertain. This TCR was sampled from a human donor with multiple sclerosis. CDR3 DNA sequence: TGTGCCAGCAGTTTTACTTCTGCCACTGAAGCTTTCTTT. Translation gives CASSFTSATEAFF.